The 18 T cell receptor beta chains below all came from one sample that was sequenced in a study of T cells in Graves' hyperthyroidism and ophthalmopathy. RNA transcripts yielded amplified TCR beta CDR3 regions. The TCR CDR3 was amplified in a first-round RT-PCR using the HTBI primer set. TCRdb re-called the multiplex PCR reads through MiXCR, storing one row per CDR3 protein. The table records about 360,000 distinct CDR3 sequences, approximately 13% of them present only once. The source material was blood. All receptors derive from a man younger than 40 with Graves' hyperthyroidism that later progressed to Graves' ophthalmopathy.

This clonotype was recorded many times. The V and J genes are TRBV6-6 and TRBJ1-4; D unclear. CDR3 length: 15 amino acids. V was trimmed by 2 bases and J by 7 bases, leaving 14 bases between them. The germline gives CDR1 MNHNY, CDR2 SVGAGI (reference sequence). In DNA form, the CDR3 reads TGTGCCAGCAGTTACCTAGGGTACTCGCGTGAAAAACTGTTTTTT. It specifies CASSYLGYSREKLFF.

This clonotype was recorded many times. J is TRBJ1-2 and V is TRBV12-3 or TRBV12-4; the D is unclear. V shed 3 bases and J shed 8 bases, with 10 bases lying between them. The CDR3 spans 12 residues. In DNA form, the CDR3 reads TGTGCCAGCAGTTTTAGGGCAAGGGGCTACACCTTC. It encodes CASSFRARGYTF.

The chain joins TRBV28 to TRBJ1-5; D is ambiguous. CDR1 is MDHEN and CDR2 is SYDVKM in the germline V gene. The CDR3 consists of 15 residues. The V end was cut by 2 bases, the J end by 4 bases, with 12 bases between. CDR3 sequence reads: CASSLLSGLNQPQHF. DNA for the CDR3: TGTGCCAGCAGTTTACTCTCAGGTCTTAATCAGCCCCAGCATTTT.

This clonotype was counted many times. This CDR3 reads CASSLEQLQETQYF. As DNA, the CDR3 is TGTGCCAGCAGCTTAGAACAGCTACAAGAGACCCAGTACTTC. The chain couples TRBV7-2 to TRBJ2-5; D is undetermined. This CDR3 has 14 amino acids. Germline lookup yields CDR1 SGHTA and CDR2 FQGNSA. Trimming stripped 1 base from V and 2 bases from J, with 8 bases between.

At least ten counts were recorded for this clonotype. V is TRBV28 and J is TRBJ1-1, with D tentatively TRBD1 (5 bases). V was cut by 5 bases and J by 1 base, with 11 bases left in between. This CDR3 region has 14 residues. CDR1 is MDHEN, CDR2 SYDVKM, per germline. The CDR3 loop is CASSTYRRNTEAFF. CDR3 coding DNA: TGTGCCAGCAGTACTTACAGGAGGAACACTGAAGCTTTCTTT.

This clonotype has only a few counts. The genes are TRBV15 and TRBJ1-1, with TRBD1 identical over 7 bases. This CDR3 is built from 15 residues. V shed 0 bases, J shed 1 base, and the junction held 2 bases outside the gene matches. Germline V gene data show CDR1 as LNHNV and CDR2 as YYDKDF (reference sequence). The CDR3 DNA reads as TGTGCCACCAGCAGAGATAGACAGGGGAACACTGAAGCTTTCTTT. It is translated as CATSRDRQGNTEAFF.

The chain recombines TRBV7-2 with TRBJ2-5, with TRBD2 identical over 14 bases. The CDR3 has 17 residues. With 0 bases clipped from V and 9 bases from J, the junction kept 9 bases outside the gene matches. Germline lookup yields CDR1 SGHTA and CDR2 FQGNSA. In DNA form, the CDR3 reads TGTGCCAGCAGCTTAGCCCAGACTAGCGGGGGGGGTAGGGCCCAGTACTTC. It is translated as CASSLAQTSGGGRAQYF.

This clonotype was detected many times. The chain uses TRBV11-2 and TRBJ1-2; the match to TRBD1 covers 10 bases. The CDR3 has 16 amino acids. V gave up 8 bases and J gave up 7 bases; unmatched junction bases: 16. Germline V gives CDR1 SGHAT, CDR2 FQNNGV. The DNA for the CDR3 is TGTGCCAGCTTCCCGGGACAGGGGACAGGAATGCGTGGCTACACCTTC. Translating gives CASFPGQGTGMRGYTF.

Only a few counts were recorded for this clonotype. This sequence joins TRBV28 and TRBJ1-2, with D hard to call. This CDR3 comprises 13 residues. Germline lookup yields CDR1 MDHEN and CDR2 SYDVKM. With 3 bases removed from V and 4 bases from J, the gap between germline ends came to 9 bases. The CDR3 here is CASSLYTSYGYTF. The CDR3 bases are TGTGCCAGCAGTTTGTACACGAGCTATGGCTACACCTTC.

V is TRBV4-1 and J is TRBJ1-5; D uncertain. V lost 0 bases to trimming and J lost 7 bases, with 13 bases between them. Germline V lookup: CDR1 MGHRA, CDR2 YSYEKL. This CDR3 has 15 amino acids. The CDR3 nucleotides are TGCGCCAGCAGCCAAGAATGGCAGCTTAGGCAGCCCCAGCATTTT. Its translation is CASSQEWQLRQPQHF.

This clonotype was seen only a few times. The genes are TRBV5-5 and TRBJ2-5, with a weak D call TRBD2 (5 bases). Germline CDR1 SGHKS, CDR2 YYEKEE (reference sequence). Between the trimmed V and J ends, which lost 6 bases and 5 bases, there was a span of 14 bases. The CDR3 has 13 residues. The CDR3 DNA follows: TGTGCCAGCACCTTTCGGGAACGGGAGACCCAGTACTTC. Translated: CASTFRERETQYF.

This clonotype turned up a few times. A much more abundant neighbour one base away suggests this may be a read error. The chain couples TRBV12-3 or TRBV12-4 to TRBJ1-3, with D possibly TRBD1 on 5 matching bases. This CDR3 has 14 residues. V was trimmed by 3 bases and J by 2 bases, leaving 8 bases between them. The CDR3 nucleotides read TGTGCCAGCAGTTTTGGGGGGGCTGGAAACACCATATATTTT. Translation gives CASSFGGAGNTIYF.

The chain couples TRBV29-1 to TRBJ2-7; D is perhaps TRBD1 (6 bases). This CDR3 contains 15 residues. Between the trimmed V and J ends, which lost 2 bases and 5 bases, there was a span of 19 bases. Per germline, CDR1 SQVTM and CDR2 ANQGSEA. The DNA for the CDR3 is TGCAGCGTTGAACGCAGGGGCATTACGGGGAACGAGCAGTACTTC. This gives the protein CSVERRGITGNEQYF.

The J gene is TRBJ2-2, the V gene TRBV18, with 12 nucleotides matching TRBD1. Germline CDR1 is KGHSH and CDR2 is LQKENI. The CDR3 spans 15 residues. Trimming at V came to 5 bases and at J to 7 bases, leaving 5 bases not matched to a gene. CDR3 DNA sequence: TGTGCCAGCTCAACGGGACAGGGGGCCGACGGGGAGCTGTTTTTT. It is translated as CASSTGQGADGELFF. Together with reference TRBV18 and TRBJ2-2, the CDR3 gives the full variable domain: NAGVMQNPRHLVRRRGQEARLRCSPMKGHSHVYWYRQLPEEGLKFMVYLQKENIIDESGMPKERFSAEFPKEGPSILRIQQVVRGDSAAYFCASSTGQGADGELFFGEGSRLTVL.

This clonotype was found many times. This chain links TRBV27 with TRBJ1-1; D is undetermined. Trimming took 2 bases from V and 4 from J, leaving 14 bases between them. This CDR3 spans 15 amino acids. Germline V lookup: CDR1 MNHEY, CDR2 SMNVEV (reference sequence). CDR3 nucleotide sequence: TGTGCCAGCAGTTTACACTCGCCATTCGGCACTGAAGCTTTCTTT. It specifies CASSLHSPFGTEAFF.

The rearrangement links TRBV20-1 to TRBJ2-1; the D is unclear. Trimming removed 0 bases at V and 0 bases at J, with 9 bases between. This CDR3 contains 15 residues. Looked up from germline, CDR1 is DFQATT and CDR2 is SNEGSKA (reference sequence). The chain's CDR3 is CSARDWAGSYNEQFF. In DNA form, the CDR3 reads TGCAGTGCTAGAGACTGGGCCGGCTCCTACAATGAGCAGTTCTTC.

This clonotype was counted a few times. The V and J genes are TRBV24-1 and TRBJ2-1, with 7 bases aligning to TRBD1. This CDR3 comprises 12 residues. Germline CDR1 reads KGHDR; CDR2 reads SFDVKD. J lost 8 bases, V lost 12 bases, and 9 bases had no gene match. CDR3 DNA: TGTGCCCCTCAGAGGGGGCTGGATGAGCAGTTCTTC. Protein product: CAPQRGLDEQFF.

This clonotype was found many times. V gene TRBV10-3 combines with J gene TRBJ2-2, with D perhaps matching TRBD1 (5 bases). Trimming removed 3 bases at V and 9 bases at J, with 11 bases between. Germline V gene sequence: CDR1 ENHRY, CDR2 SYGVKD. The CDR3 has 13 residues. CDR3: CAISDQGGRELFF. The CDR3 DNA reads TGTGCCATCAGTGACCAGGGTGGCCGGGAGCTGTTTTTT.